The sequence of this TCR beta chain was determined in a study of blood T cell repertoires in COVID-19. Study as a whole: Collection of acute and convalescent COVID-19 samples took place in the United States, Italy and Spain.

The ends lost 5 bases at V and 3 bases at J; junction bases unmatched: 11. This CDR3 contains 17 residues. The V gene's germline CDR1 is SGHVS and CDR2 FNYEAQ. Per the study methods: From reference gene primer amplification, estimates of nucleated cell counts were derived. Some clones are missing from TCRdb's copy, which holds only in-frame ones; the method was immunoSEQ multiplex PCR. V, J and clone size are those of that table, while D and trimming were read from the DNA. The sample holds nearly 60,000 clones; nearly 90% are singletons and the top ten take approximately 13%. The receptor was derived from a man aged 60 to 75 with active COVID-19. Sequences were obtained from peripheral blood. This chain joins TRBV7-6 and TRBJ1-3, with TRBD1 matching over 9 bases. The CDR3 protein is CASSPRGGQGLGNTIYF. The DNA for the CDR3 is TGTGCCAGCAGCCCTCGTGGGGGACAGGGTCTTGGAAACACCATATATTTT.